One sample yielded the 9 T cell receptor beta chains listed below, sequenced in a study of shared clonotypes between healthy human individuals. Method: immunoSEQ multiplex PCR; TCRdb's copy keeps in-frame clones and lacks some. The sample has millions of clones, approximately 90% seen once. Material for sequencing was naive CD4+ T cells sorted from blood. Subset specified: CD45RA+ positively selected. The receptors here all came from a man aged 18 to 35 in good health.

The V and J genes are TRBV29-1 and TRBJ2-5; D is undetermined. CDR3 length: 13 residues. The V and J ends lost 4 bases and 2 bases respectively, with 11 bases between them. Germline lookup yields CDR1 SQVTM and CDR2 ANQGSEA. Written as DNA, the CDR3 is TGCAGCGTTGGGATCGCAGTTCAAGAGACCCAGTACTTC. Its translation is CSVGIAVQETQYF.

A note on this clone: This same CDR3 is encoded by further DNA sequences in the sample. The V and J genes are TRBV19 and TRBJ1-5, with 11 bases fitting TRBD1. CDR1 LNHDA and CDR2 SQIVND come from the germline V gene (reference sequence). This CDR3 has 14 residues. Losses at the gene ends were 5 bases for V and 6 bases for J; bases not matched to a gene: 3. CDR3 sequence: CASSGTGGGQPQHF. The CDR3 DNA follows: TGTGCCAGTAGTGGGACAGGGGGGGGTCAGCCCCAGCATTTT.

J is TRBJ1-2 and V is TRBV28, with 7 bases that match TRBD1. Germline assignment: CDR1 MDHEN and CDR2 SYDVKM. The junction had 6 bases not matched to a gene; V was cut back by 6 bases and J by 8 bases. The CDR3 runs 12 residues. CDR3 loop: CASRTGLGGYTF. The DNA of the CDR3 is TGTGCCAGCAGGACAGGGCTAGGGGGCTACACCTTC.

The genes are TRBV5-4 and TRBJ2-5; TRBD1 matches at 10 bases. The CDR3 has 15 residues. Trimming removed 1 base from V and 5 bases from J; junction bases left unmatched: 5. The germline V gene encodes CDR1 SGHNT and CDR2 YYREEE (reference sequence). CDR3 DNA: TGTGCCAGCAGCTTGTGGGACAGGGGCTTGGAGACCCAGTACTTC. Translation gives CASSLWDRGLETQYF.

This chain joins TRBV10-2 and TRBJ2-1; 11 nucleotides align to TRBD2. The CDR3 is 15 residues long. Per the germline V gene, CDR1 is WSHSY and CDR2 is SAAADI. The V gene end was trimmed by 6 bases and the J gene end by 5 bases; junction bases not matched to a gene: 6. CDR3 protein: CASSHGLAGNNEQFF. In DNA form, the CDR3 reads TGCGCCAGCAGCCATGGACTAGCGGGTAACAATGAGCAGTTCTTC.

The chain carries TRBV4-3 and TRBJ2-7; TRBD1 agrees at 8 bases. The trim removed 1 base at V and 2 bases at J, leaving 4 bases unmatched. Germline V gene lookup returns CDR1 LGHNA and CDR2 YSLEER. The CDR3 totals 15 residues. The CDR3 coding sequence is TGCGCCAGCAGCCAAGCGACAGGGGTGGCCTACGAGCAGTACTTC. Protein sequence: CASSQATGVAYEQYF.

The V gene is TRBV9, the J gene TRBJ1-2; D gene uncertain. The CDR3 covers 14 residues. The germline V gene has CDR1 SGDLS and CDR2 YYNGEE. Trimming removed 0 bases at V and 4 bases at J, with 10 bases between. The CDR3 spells CASSVESTSYGYTF. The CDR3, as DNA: TGTGCCAGCAGCGTAGAATCCACGTCCTATGGCTACACCTTC.

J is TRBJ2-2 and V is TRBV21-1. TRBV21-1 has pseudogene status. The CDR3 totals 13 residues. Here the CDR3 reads CASSKAGTGELFF. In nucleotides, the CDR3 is TGTGCCAGCAGCAAAGCGGGTACCGGGGAGCTGTTTTTT.

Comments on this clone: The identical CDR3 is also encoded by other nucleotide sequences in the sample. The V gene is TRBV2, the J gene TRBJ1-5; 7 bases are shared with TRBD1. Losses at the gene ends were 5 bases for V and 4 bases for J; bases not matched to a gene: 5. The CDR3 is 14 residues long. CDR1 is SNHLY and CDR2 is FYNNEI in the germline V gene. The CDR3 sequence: CASSRRDSNQPQHF. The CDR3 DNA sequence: TGTGCCAGCAGTCGTAGGGACAGTAATCAGCCCCAGCATTTT.